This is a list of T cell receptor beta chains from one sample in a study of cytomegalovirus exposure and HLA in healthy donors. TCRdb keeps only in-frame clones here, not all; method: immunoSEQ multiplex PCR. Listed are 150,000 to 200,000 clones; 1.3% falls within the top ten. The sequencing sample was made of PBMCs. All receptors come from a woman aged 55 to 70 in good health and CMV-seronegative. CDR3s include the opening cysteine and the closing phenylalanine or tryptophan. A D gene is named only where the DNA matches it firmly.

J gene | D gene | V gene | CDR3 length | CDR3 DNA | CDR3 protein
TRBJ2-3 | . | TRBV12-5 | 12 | TGTGCTAGTGGGCTAATTCGTGATACGCAGTATTTT | CASGLIRDTQYF
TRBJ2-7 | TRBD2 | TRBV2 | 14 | TGTGCCAGCAGTGACTTTAGCGGGGACTACGAGCAGTACTTC | CASSDFSGDYEQYF
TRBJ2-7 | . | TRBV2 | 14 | TGTGCCACATATGCCGGGGGAGTTCCCTACGAGCAGTACTTC | CATYAGGVPYEQYF
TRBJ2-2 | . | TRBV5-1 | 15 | TGCGCCAGCAGCTGGGGGGACAGGAACACCGGGGAGCTGTTTTTT | CASSWGDRNTGELFF
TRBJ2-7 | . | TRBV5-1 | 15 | TGCGCCAGCAGCTTGGTGGTAAGGGGTTACTACGAGCAGTACTTC | CASSLVVRGYYEQYF
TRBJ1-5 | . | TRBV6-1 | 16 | TGTGCCAGCAGTGAAGCTGTTCAGGCCTCCAATCAGCCCCAGCATTTT | CASSEAVQASNQPQHF
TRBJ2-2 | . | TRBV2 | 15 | TGTGCCAGCAGTGAGCCGGTGACGACTTTTGGGGAGCTGTTTTTT | CASSEPVTTFGELFF
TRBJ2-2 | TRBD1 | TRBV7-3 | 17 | TGTGCCAGCAGCGGCCCGGGACAGGGGGGGTTCGCCGGGGAGCTGTTTTTT | CASSGPGQGGFAGELFF
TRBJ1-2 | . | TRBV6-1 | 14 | TGTGCCAGCAGTGAATGGAGGTGGAACTATGGCTACACCTTC | CASSEWRWNYGYTF
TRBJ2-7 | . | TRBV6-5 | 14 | TGTGCCAGCAGTTCCCCGGGACTGTCCTACGAGCAGTACTTC | CASSSPGLSYEQYF
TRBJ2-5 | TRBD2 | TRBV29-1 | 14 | TGCAGCGCGACGGGAGCGGGGGGGCCCCAGACCCAGTACTTC | CSATGAGGPQTQYF
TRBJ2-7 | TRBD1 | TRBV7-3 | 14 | TGTGCCAGCAGCTTAGGACAGGGGACCTACGAGCAGTACTTC | CASSLGQGTYEQYF
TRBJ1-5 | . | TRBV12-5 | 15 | TGTGCTAGTGGTTTGGTACAGGGATTTAATCAGCCCCAGCATTTT | CASGLVQGFNQPQHF
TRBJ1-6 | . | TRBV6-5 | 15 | TGTGCCAGCAGTGCCAGACGGGGGGTAGGGTCACCCCTCCACTTT | CASSARRGVGSPLHF
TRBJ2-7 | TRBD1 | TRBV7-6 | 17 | TGTGCCAGCAGCTTACGGCCGGACAGGGGCTCGGCCTACGAGCAGTACTTC | CASSLRPDRGSAYEQYF
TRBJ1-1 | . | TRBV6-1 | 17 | TGTGCCAGCAGTGAAGCAATAAGGGGAGGAATGAACACTGAAGCTTTCTTT | CASSEAIRGGMNTEAFF
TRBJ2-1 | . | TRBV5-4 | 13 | TGTGCCAGCAGCTTGACAGGTCACAATGAGCAGTTCTTC | CASSLTGHNEQFF
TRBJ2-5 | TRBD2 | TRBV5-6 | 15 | TGTGCCAGCAGGGGGGGGCTAGCGGGCCAAGAGACCCAGTACTTC | CASRGGLAGQETQYF
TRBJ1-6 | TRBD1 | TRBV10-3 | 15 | TGTGCCATCAGCACATACGGGACAGGGGATTCACCCCTCCACTTT | CAISTYGTGDSPLHF
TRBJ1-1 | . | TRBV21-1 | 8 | TGTGGCGGGACTGAAGCTTTCTTT | CGGTEAFF
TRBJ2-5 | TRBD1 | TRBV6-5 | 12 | TGTGCCAGCTCGACAGGGACAGAGACCCAGTACTTC | CASSTGTETQYF
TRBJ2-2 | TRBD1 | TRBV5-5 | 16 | TGTGCCAGCAGAACCGGGACAGGGAGGGGGCCCGGGGAGCTGTTTTTT | CASRTGTGRGPGELFF
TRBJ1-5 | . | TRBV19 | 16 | TGTGCCAGTAGTATAGTATCAGGGGCCTTCAATCAGCCCCAGCATTTT | CASSIVSGAFNQPQHF
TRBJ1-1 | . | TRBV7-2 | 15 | TGTGCCAGCAGCTTAGAGGTGGGGGCGATGACTGAAGCTTTCTTT | CASSLEVGAMTEAFF
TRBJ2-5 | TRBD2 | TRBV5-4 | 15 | TGTGCCAGCAGCTGGGGACTAGCAGGCCAAGAGACCCAGTACTTC | CASSWGLAGQETQYF
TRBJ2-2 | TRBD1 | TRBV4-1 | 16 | TGCGCCAGCAGCCTCCGACAGGGCATGGAAACCGGGGAGCTGTTTTTT | CASSLRQGMETGELFF
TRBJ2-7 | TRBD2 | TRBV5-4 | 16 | TGTGCCAGCAGCTGGGGTGGGGCGGGAGGAGGCTACGAGCAGTACTTC | CASSWGGAGGGYEQYF
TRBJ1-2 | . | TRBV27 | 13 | TGTGCCAGCAGTTTTACAGGCACCTATGGCTACACCTTC | CASSFTGTYGYTF
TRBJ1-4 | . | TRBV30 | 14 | TGTGCCTGGAGGATGACAGCAACTAATGAAAAACTGTTTTTT | CAWRMTATNEKLFF
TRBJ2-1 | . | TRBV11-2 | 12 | TGTGCCAGCAGCTTATCCGCTAGGGAGCAGTTCTTC | CASSLSAREQFF